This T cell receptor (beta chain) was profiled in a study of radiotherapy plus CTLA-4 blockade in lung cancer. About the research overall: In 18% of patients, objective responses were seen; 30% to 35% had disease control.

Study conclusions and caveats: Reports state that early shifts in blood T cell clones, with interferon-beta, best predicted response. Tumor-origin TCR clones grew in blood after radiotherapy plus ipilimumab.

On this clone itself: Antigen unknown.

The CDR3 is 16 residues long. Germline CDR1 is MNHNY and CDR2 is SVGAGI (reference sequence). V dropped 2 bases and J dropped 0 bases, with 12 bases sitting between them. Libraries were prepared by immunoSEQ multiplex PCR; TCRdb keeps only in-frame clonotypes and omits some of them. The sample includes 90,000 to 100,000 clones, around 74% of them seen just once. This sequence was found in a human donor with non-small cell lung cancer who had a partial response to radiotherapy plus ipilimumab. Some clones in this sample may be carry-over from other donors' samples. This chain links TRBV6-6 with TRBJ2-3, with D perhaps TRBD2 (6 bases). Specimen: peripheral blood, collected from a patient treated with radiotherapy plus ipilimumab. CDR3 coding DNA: TGTGCCAGCAGTTACAAACTAGGGACTAGCACAGATACGCAGTATTTT. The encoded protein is CASSYKLGTSTDTQYF.